The entry below gives a single T cell receptor (beta chain) sequence along with its context. Its specific antigen is unknown. A read error is possible here, since a much larger clone lies one base away. Starting from about 500 ng total RNA, TCRbeta-specific cDNA was produced by reverse transcription with a constant-region primer and ProtoScript II reverse transcriptase. Construction of the TCRbeta libraries relied on three nested rounds of multiplex PCR, following a slightly modified ARM-PCR procedure. The first two PCR rounds used multiplex TRBV1-TRBV30 forward primers with a Cbeta reverse primer, each for approximately 9 cycles. Sample barcodes and Illumina adapters were attached in a final 25-cycle PCR using Deep VentR polymerase. Before sequencing, amplicons of 200-500 bp were gel-purified using a QIAquick gel extraction kit. An Illumina HiSeq 2500 was used to sequence the TCRbeta amplicons with 250-bp paired-end reads. Processing in the source paper ran as follows. Reads were quality-trimmed with Trimmomatic v0.33, and paired reads were merged with FLASH v1.2.11 to recover full CDR3 sequences. MiGEC v1.2.1b assigned V, D and J germline segments to the rearranged TCRbeta sequences. Clonotype statistics and Shannon-Wiener diversity indices were computed with VDJtools v1.0.0. Except for diversity analysis, only each sample's 250 most abundant clonotypes were used in subsequent analyses to reduce sampling bias. In-frame beta chains were kept once TCRdb had trimmed the public reads at Q25 with fastp and called clones with MiXCR. Each record represents a unique CDR3 protein, reported with the most common genes and DNA among its rows. The V and J calls and clone size are TCRdb's, not the authors'. Counted in this sample were fewer than 400,000 distinct CDR3 sequences; approximately 54% of them appeared once. The ten largest clonotypes hold approximately 17% of the sample.

Blood RNA was extracted from unsorted whole blood using TRIzol reagent, and germline DNA was obtained with the DNeasy Blood & Tissue kit. Chronic HBV infection was present in the patients, and the patients were treatment-naive at sampling. Four milliliters of peripheral blood were collected into K2EDTA tubes before surgery. This sample is part of a study of tumor-infiltrating lymphocytes in primary liver carcinoma (dated by TCRdb to about 2017). Concerning the study at large: Surgical resection was performed in China between 2015 and early 2016 on about 5 patients with histopathologically diagnosed primary liver carcinoma. The five patients, three men and two women aged 30 to 69 years, had hepatocellular carcinoma (four) or combined HCC and intrahepatic cholangiocarcinoma (one). The five patients had tumors staged T1-T3 N0M0, with maximum diameters ranging from about 4 to 11 cm. Each sample produced roughly 3.65 to 7.13 million productive TCRbeta reads, and read depth showed no significant difference between tissue types. The study combined TCRbeta repertoire sequencing, expression microarrays and whole-exome sequencing across five regions of each liver tumor, with adjacent normal tissue and blood. TCRbeta repertoire sequencing covered some 35 specimens from 5 patients: 25 or so tumor regions, 5 adjacent noncancerous liver tissues and 5 peripheral blood samples. Technical replicate repertoires showed high reproducibility, with mean shared-clone rates around 0.9 and correlation coefficients above 0.95.

CDR3 length: 15 amino acids, cysteine to phenylalanine. Solely the CDR3 DNA is kept, with 45 bases framed from the first base. V loses 6 bases of germline sequence and J loses 0 bases, and the interval between the two ends is 14 bases. The germline V gene specifies MGHRA as CDR1 and YSYEKL as CDR2. Study-wide conclusions, independent of this receptor: The top 250 clones made up a significantly larger repertoire fraction in tumors than in blood (p = 0.039). Only the TCR beta chain was sequenced, which likely underestimates true repertoire diversity because unpaired alpha chains were not captured. Bulk unsorted samples precluded comparing CD4+ and CD8+ T cell repertoires. Repertoire overlap was higher between tumor regions (mean roughly 35%) than tumor-adjacent (approximately 17%) or tumor-blood (approximately 14%) pairs, consistent with antigen-driven expansion. With just five patients in the study, the authors point out that the findings should be validated in a larger study.

This TCR was recovered from a woman aged 25 to 45 with primary liver carcinoma and hepatitis B virus infection. The chain links TRBV4-1 with TRBJ1-1; D gene: possibly TRBD1, on 5 matching bases. Sequenced material: peripheral blood. The CDR3 is CASSHDRTVNTEAFF. The DNA sequence is TGCGCCAGCAGTCACGACAGAACAGTGAACACTGAAGCTTTCTTT.